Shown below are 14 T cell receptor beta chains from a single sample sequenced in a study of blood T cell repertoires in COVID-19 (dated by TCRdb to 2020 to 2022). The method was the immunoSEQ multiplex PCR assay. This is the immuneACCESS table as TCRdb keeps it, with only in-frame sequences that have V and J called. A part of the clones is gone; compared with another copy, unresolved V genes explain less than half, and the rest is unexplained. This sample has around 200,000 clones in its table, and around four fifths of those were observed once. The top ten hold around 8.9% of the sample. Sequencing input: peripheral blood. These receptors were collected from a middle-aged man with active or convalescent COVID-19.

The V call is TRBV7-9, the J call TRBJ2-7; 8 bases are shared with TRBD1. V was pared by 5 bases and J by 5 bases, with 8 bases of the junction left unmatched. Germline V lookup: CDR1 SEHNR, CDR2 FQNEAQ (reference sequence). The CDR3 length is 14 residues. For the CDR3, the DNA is TGTGCCAGCAGCCCGCGACAGGGGTCGAACGAGCAGTACTTC. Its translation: CASSPRQGSNEQYF.

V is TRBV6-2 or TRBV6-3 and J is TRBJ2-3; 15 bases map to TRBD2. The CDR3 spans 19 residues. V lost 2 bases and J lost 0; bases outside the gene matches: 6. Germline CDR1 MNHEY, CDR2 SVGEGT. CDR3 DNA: TGTGCCAGCAGTTACCCCGGACTAGCGGGGGGGACTAGCACAGATACGCAGTATTTT. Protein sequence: CASSYPGLAGGTSTDTQYF.

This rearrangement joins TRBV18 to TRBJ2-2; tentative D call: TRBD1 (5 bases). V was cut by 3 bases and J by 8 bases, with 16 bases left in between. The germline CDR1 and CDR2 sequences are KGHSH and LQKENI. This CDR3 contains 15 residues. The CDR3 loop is CASSPPQGSRGELFF. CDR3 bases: TGTGCCAGCTCACCCCCCCAGGGTTCAAGAGGGGAGCTGTTTTTT.

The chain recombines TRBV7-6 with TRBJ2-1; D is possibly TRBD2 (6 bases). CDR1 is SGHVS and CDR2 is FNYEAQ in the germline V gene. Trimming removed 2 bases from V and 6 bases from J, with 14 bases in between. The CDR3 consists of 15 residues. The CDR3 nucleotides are TGTGCCAGCAGCTTATCCGGGACTCAGTTCAATGAGCAGTTCTTC. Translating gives CASSLSGTQFNEQFF.

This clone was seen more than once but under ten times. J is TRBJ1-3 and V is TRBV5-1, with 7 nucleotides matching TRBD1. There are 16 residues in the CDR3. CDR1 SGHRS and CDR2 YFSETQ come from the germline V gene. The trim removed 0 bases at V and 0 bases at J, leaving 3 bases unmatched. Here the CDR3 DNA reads TGCGCCAGCAGCTTGGGGGACAGACCCTCTGGAAACACCATATATTTT. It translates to CASSLGDRPSGNTIYF.

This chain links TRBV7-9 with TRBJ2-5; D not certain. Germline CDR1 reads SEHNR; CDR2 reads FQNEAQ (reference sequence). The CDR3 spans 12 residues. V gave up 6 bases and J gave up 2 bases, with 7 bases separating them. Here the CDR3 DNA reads TGTGCCAGCAGTCAGAATCAAGAGACCCAGTACTTC. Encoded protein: CASSQNQETQYF.

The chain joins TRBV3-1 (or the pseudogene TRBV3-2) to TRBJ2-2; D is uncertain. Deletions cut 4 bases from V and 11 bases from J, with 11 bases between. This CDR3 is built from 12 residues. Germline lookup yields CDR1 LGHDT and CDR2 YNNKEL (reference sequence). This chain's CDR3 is CASSLTRAELFF. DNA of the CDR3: TGTGCCAGCAGCCTCACCCGAGCCGAGCTGTTTTTT.

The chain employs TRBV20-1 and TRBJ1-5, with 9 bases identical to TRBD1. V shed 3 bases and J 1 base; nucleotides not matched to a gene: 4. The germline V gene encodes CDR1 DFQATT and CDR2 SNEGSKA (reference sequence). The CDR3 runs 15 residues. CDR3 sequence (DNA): TGCAGTGCTAGTGCCGGGACAGGGAGCAATCAGCCCCAGCATTTT. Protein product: CSASAGTGSNQPQHF.

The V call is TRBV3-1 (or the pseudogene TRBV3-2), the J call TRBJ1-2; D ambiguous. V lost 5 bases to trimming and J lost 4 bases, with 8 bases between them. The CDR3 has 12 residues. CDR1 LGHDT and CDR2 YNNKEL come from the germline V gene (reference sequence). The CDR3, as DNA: TGTGCCAGCAGCACCAACTCCTATGGCTACACCTTC. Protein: CASSTNSYGYTF.

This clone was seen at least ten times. CDR3 coding DNA: TGTGCCAGCAGTGTGCAGATCAATCAGCCCCAGCATTTT. It yields the protein CASSVQINQPQHF. This rearrangement joins TRBV2 to TRBJ1-5; no firm D call. The ends were cut back, 4 bases at V and 3 bases at J, with 7 bases in the middle. The V gene's germline CDR1 is SNHLY and CDR2 FYNNEI. This CDR3 has 13 amino acids.

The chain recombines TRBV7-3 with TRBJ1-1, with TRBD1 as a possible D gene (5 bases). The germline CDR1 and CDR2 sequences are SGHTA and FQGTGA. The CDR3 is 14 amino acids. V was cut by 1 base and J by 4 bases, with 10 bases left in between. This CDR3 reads CASSLNRGSTEAFF. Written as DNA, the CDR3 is TGTGCCAGCAGCTTAAACCGGGGGAGCACTGAAGCTTTCTTT.

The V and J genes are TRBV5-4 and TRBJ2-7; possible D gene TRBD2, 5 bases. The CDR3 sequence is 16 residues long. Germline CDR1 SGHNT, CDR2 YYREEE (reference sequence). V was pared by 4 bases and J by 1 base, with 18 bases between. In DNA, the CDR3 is TGTGCCAGCAGCCCTGGCCCCGGGGTGGAATCCTACGAGCAGTACTTC. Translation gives CASSPGPGVESYEQYF.

CDR3 protein: CASSPGVSVAGGSYEQYF. The DNA of the CDR3 is TGTGCCAGCAGCCCGGGCGTTTCGGTGGCAGGGGGATCCTACGAGCAGTACTTC. V is TRBV7-6 and J is TRBJ2-7; 7 bases align to TRBD1. The CDR3 is 18 amino acids. The germline V gene encodes CDR1 SGHVS and CDR2 FNYEAQ. V gave up 5 bases and J gave up 1 base; unmatched junction bases: 17.

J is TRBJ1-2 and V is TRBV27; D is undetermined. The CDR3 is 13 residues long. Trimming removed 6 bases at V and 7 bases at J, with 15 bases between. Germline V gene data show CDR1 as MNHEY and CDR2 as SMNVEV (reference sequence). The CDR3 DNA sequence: TGTGCCAGCAGGGATCCGACAAGTAGTGGCTACACCTTC. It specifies CASRDPTSSGYTF.